The sequence of this T cell receptor beta chain was determined in a study of blood T cell repertoires in COVID-19. On the study more broadly: T cells, B-cell-depleted T cells, or PBMCs supplied cDNA or gDNA.

Germline V gene sequence: CDR1 DFQATT, CDR2 SNEGSKA (reference sequence). This CDR3 is 11 amino acids long. V was shortened by 4 bases and J by 6 bases, with 8 bases between the two germline ends. The table came from immunoSEQ multiplex PCR; TCRdb's copy has only in-frame clones and leaves some out. The sample consists of about 190,000 clones, under 90% of them appearing once. The chain combines TRBV20-1 with TRBJ2-3, with D possibly TRBD1 on 6 matching bases. Sequencing used peripheral blood. This sequence was found in a man aged 25-45 years with active or convalescent COVID-19. The CDR3 loop reads CSATRGDTQYF. The CDR3 DNA reads TGCAGTGCTACCAGGGGTGATACGCAGTATTTT.